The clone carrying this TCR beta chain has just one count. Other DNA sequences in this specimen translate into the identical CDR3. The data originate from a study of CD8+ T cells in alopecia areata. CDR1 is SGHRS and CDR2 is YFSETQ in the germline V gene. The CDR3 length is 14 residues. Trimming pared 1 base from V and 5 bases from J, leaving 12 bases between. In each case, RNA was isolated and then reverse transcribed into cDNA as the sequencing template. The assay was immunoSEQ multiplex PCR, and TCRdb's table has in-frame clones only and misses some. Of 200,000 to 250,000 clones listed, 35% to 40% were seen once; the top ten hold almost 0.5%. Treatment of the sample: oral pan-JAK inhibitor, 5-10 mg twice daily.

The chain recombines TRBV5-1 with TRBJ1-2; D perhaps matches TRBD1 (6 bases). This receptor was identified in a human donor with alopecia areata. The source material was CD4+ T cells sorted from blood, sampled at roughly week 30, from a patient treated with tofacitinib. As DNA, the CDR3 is TGCGCCAGCAGCTTGTCAGGGGATGGGTATGGCTACACCTTC. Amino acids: CASSLSGDGYGYTF.